These 11 T cell receptor beta chains originate from one sample sequenced in a study of blood T cell repertoires in COVID-19. Only in-frame clones appear in the TCRdb table, and some are missing; sequencing was by immunoSEQ multiplex PCR. The data hold 150,000 to 200,000 clones, with around 84% observed a single time. Material: peripheral blood. The receptors derive from a human donor with acute or convalescent COVID-19. The donor label of this sample is uncertain.

This clone was observed many times. This sequence joins TRBV2 and TRBJ1-1; D gene ambiguous. This CDR3 is built from 13 residues. Trimming removed 6 bases from V and 11 bases from J, with 19 bases in between. Germline assignment: CDR1 SNHLY and CDR2 FYNNEI. The CDR3 coding sequence is TGTGCCAGCAGAGACGAGCGAGATCGAAGGGCTTTCTTT. It specifies CASRDERDRRAFF.

V and J are TRBV15 and TRBJ1-6, with unresolved D. The germline CDR1 and CDR2 sequences are LNHNV and YYDKDF (reference sequence). The CDR3 loop spans 19 amino acids. Trimming stripped 0 bases from V and 0 bases from J, with 15 bases between. The CDR3 DNA reads TGTGCCACCAGCAGAGATAGAAAGGAGGGATCCTCCTATAATTCACCCCTCCACTTT. Amino acid sequence: CATSRDRKEGSSYNSPLHF.

Only a few counts were recorded for this clone. The V call is TRBV3-1 (or the pseudogene TRBV3-2), the J call TRBJ1-6; 8 positions match TRBD1. V shed 3 bases, J shed 6 bases, and the junction held 4 bases outside the gene matches. The CDR3 is made up of 15 amino acids. Germline CDR1 reads LGHDT; CDR2 reads YNNKEL (reference sequence). The DNA of the CDR3 is TGTGCCAGCAGCCAGGGAACAGGGGGTAATTCACCCCTCCACTTT. Its protein is CASSQGTGGNSPLHF.

The chain recombines TRBV18 with TRBJ1-3, with 9 bases aligning to TRBD1. CDR1 is KGHSH, CDR2 LQKENI, per germline. V lost 3 bases to trimming and J lost 3 bases; unmatched junction nucleotides: 6. The CDR3 is made up of 16 amino acids. Here the CDR3 reads CASSPRTGGGGNTIYF. DNA of the CDR3: TGTGCCAGCTCACCGCGTACAGGGGGCGGTGGAAACACCATATATTTT. The complete variable domain, with remaining parts taken from reference TRBV18 and TRBJ1-3, reads NAGVMQNPRHLVRRRGQEARLRCSPMKGHSHVYWYRQLPEEGLKFMVYLQKENIIDESGMPKERFSAEFPKEGPSILRIQQVVRGDSAAYFCASSPRTGGGGNTIYFGEGSWLTVV.

This clone was recorded once. This chain joins TRBV2 and TRBJ2-2; 8 nucleotides align to TRBD1. The germline V gene encodes CDR1 SNHLY and CDR2 FYNNEI. The trim removed 6 bases at V and 8 bases at J, leaving 8 bases unmatched. The CDR3 has 14 residues. CDR3 coding DNA: TGTGCCAGCAGCTATCAGGGGGCTCGGGGGGAGCTGTTTTTT. It codes for CASSYQGARGELFF.

The chain employs TRBV7-6 and TRBJ1-4, with D uncertain. Germline assignment: CDR1 SGHVS and CDR2 FNYEAQ. Trimming took off 0 bases at V and 1 base at J, with 6 bases between the two ends. This CDR3 has 15 residues. CDR3 sequence: CASSLAAGTNEKLFF. The CDR3 DNA reads as TGTGCCAGCAGCTTAGCGGCGGGAACTAATGAAAAACTGTTTTTT. Full variable domain (remainder filled in from reference TRBV7-6 and TRBJ1-4): GAGVSQSPRYKVTKRGQDVALRCDPISGHVSLYWYRQALGQGPEFLTYFNYEAQQDKSGLPNDRFSAERPEGSISTLTIQRTEQRDSAMYRCASSLAAGTNEKLFFGSGTQLSVL.

The V call is TRBV30, the J call TRBJ1-2, with 8 bases aligning to TRBD1. The trim removed 4 bases at V and 4 bases at J, leaving 5 bases unmatched. Germline V gene lookup returns CDR1 GTSNPN and CDR2 SVGIG (reference sequence). This CDR3 comprises 13 residues. The chain's CDR3 is CAWNRGGLYGYTF. DNA of the CDR3: TGTGCCTGGAACAGGGGGGGCCTCTATGGCTACACCTTC.

J is TRBJ2-1 and V is TRBV10-3; unclear D gene. Germline V gene lookup returns CDR1 ENHRY and CDR2 SYGVKD. V was trimmed by 4 bases and J by 0 bases, leaving 16 bases between them. The CDR3 has 17 residues. As DNA, the CDR3 is TGTGCCATCAGTGGGTCTATAGAAATAAGCTCCTACAATGAGCAGTTCTTC. It encodes CAISGSIEISSYNEQFF.

This sequence joins TRBV3-1 (or the pseudogene TRBV3-2) and TRBJ2-5; 13 bases match TRBD2. J lost 4 bases, V lost 1 base, and 3 bases had no gene match. Germline CDR1 is LGHDT and CDR2 is YNNKEL (reference sequence). The CDR3 consists of 16 residues. DNA for the CDR3: TGTGCCAGCAGCCAAGGACTAGCGGGGGGAGGAGAGACCCAGTACTTC. It specifies CASSQGLAGGGETQYF.

This chain connects TRBV3-1 (or the pseudogene TRBV3-2) to TRBJ2-2; 9 bases line up with TRBD1. This CDR3 is 14 amino acids long. Germline V gene lookup returns CDR1 LGHDT and CDR2 YNNKEL (reference sequence). V trimming: 6 bases; J trimming: 5 bases; junction bases outside the gene matches: 4. The DNA of the CDR3 is TGTGCCAGCAGGATGACAGGGGGAACCGGGGAGCTGTTTTTT. Its protein is CASRMTGGTGELFF.

V and J are TRBV6-5 and TRBJ1-1; D is uncertain. V lost 4 bases and J 5 bases, leaving 17 bases between the germline ends. Germline V gives CDR1 MNHEY, CDR2 SVGAGI. This CDR3 contains 15 residues. In nucleotides, the CDR3 is TGTGCCAGCAGTTCCAAAGGGTACAGCGGGACTGAAGCTTTCTTT. Translation: CASSSKGYSGTEAFF.